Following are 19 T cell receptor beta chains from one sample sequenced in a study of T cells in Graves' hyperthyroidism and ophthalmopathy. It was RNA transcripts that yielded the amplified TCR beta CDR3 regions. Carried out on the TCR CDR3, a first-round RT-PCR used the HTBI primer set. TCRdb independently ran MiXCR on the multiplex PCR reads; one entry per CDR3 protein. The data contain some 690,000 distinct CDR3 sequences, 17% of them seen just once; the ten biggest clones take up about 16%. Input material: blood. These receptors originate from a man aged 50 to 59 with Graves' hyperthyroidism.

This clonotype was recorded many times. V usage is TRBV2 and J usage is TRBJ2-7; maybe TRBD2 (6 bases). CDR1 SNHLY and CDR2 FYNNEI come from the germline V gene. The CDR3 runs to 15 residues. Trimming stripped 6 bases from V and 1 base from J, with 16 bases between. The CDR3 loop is CASRAAGFSSYEQYF. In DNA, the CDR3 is TGTGCCAGCAGGGCAGCGGGTTTTAGTTCCTACGAGCAGTACTTC.

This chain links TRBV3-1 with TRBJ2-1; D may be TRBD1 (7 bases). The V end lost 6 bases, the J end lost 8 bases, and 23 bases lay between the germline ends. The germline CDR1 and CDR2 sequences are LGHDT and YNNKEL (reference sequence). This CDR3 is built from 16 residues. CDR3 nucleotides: TGTGCCAGCAGGACCACGATTGGGGGCGGGACAGATGAGCAGTTCTTC. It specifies CASRTTIGGGTDEQFF.

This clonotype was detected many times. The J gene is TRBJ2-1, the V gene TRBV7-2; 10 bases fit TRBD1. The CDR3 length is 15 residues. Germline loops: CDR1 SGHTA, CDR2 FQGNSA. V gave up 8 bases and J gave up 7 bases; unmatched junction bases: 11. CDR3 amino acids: CASARDRGEVNEQFF. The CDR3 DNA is TGTGCCAGCGCCCGGGACAGGGGAGAGGTTAATGAGCAGTTCTTC.

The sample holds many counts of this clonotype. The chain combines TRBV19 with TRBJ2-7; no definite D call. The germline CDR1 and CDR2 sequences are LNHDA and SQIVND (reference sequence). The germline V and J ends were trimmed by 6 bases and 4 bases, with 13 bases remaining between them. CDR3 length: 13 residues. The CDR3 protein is CASSEEGRYEQYF. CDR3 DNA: TGTGCCAGTAGCGAAGAAGGGCGGTACGAGCAGTACTTC. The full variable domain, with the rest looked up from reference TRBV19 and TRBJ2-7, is DGGITQSPKYLFRKEGQNVTLSCEQNLNHDAMYWYRQDPGQGLRLIYYSQIVNDFQKGDIAEGYSVSREKKESFPLTVTSAQKNPTAFYLCASSEEGRYEQYFGPGTRLTVT.

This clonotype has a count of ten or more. The CDR3 region has the DNA TGTGCCAGCAGCTTCGCGGGGTCGAATGAGCAGTTCTTC. It specifies CASSFAGSNEQFF. The chain combines TRBV5-5 with TRBJ2-1; TRBD2 might be the D (6 bases). Germline assignment: CDR1 SGHKS and CDR2 YYEKEE (reference sequence). Trimming shortened V by 2 bases and J by 7 bases, and 10 bases separated the two germline ends. The CDR3 runs to 13 residues. Together with reference TRBV5-5 and TRBJ2-1, the CDR3 gives the full variable domain: DAGVTQSPTHLIKTRGQQVTLRCSPISGHKSVSWYQQVLGQGPQFIFQYYEKEERGRGNFPDRFSARQFPNYSSELNVNALLLGDSALYLCASSFAGSNEQFFGPGTRLTVL.

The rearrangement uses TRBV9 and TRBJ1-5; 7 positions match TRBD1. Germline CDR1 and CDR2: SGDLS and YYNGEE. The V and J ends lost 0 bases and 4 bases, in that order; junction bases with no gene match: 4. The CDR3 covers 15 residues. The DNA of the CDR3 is TGTGCCAGCAGCGTAGGACAGGGCGCTAATCAGCCCCAGCATTTT. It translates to CASSVGQGANQPQHF.

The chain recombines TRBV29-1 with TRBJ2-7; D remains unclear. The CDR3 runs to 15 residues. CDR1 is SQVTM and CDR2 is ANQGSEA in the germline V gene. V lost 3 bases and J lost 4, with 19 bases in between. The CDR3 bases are TGCAGCGTTGATGCTGCTGGCTCATCTCGGTACGAGCAGTACTTC. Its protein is CSVDAAGSSRYEQYF.

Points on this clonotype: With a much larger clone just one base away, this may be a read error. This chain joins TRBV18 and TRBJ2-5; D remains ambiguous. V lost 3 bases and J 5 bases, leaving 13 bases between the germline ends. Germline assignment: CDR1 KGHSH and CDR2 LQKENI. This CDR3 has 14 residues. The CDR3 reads CASSPPSSPETQYF. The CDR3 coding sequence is TGTGCCAGCTCACCCCCTTCGTCACCGGAGACCCAGTACTTC.

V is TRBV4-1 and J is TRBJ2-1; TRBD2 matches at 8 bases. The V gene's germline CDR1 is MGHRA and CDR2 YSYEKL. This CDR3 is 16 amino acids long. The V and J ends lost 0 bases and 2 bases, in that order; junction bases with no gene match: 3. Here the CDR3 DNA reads TGCGCCAGCAGCCAAGAGGGCGGGAGGACCTACAATGAGCAGTTCTTC. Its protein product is CASSQEGGRTYNEQFF.

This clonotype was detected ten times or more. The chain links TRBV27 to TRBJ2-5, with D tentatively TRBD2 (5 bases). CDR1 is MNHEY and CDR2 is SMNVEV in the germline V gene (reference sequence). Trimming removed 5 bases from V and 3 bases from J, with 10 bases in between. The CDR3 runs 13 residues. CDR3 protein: CASSTLLEETQYF. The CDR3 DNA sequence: TGTGCCAGCAGTACCCTACTAGAAGAGACCCAGTACTTC.

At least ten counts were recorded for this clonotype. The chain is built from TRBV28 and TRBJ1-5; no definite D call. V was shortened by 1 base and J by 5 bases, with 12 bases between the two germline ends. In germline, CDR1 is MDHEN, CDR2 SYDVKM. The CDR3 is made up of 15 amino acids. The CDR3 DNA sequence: TGTGCCAGCAGTTTATATCGGGAAGGGTATCAGCCCCAGCATTTT. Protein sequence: CASSLYREGYQPQHF.

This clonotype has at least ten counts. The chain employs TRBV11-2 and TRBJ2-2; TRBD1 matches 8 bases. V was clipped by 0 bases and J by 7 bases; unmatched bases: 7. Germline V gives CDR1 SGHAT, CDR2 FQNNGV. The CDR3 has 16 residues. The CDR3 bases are TGTGCCAGCAGCTTAGATGGCCGAGGGACAGGCGGGGAGCTGTTTTTT. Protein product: CASSLDGRGTGGELFF.

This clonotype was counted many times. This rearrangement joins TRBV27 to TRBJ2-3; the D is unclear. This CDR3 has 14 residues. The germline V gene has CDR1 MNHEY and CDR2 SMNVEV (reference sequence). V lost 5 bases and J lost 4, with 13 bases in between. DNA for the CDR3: TGTGCCAGCAGTCTGGAGATAGGGCCAGATACGCAGTATTTT. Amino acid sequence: CASSLEIGPDTQYF.

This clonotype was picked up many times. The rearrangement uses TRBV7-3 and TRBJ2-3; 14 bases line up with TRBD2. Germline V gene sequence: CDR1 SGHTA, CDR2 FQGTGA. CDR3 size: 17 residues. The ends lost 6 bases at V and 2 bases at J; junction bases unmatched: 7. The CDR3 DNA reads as TGTGCCAGCAGTAAAGGACTAGCGGGAGGACTCACAGATACGCAGTATTTT. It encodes CASSKGLAGGLTDTQYF.

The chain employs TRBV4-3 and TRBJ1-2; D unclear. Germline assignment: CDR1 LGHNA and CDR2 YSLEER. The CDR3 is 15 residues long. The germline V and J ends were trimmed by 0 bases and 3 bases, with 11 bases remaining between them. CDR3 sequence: CASSQDPRPYYGYTF. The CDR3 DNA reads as TGCGCCAGCAGCCAAGACCCCAGGCCGTACTATGGCTACACCTTC.

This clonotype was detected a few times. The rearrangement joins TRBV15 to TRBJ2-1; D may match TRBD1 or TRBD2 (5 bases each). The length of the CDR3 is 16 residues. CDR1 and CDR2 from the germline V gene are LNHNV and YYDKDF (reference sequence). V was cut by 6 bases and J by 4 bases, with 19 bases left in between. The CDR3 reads CATRGWRTREYNEQFF. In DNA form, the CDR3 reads TGTGCCACCAGAGGGTGGAGGACAAGGGAATACAATGAGCAGTTCTTC.

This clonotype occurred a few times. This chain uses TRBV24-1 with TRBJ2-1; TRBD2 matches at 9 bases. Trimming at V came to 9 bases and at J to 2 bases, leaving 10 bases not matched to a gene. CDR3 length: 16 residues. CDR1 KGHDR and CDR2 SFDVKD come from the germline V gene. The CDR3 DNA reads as TGTGCCACCCAAGATAGCGGGAGCGAAACCTACAATGAGCAGTTCTTC. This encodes CATQDSGSETYNEQFF.

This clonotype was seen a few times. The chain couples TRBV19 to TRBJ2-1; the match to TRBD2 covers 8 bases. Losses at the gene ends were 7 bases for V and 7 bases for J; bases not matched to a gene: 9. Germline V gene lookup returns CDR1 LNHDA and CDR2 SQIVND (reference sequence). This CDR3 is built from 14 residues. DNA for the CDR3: TGTGCCAGTATTTCCGGGAGGGCCAGGAATGAGCAGTTCTTC. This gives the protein CASISGRARNEQFF.

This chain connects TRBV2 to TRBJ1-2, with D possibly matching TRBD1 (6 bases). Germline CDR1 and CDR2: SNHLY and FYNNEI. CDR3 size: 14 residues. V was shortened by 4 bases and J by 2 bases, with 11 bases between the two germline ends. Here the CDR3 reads CASSAGGGNYGYTF. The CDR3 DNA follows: TGTGCCAGCAGTGCCGGAGGGGGGAACTATGGCTACACCTTC.